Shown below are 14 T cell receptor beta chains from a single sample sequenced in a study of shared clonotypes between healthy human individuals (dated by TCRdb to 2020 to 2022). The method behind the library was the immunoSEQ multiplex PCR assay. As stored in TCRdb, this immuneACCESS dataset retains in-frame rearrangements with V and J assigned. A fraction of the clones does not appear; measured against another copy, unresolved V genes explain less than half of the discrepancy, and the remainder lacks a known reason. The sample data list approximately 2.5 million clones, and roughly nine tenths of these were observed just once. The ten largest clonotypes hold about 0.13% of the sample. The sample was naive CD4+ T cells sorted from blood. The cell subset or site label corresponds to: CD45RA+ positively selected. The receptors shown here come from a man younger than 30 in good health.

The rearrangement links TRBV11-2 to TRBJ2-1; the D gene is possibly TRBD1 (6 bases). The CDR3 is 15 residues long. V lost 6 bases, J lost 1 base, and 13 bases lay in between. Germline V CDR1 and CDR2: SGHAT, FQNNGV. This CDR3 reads CASRREGVSYNEQFF. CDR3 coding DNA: TGTGCCAGCAGGCGAGAGGGGGTTTCCTACAATGAGCAGTTCTTC.

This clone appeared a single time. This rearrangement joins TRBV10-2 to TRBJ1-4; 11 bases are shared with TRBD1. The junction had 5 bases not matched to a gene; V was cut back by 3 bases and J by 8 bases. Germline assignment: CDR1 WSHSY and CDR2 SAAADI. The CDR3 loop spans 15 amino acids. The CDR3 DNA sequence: TGCGCCAGCAGTGAACCGGGACAGGGGGGAGAAAAACTGTTTTTT. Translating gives CASSEPGQGGEKLFF.

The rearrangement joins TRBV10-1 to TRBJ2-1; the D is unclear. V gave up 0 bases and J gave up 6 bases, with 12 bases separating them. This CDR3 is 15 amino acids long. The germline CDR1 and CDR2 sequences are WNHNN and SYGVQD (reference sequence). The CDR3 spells CASSESGPNRNEQFF. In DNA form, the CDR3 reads TGCGCCAGCAGTGAGTCAGGACCAAACCGCAATGAGCAGTTCTTC.

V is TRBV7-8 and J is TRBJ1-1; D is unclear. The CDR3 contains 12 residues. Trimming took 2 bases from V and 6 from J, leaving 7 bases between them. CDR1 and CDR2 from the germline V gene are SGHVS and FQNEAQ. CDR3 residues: CASSLRQSEAFF. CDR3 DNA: TGTGCCAGCAGCTTACGGCAGTCTGAAGCTTTCTTT.

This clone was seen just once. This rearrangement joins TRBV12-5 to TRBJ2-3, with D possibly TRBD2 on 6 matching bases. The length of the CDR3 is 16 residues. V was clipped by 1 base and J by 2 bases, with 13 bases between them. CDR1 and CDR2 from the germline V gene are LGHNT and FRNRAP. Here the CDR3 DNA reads TGTGCTAGTGGTTTGGAGGCGGGGTACCTCACAGATACGCAGTATTTT. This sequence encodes CASGLEAGYLTDTQYF.

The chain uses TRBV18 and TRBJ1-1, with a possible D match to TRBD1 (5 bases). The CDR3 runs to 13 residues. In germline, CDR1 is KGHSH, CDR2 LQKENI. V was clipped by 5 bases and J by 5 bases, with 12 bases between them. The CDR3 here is CASSTREETEAFF. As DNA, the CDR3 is TGTGCCAGCTCAACCAGGGAAGAGACTGAAGCTTTCTTT.

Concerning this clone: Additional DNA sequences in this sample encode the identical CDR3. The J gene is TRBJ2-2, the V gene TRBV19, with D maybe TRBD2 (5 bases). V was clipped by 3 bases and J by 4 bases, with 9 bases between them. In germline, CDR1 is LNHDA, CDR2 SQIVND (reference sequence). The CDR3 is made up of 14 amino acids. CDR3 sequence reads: CASSMSGGTGELFF. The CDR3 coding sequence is TGTGCCAGTAGTATGAGTGGAGGCACCGGGGAGCTGTTTTTT.

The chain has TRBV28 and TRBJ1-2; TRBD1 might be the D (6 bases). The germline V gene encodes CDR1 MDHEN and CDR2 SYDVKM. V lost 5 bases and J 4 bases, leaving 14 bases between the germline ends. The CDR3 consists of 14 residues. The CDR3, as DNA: TGTGCCAGCAGTCCTCAGGGGAAACTCTATGGCTACACCTTC. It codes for CASSPQGKLYGYTF.

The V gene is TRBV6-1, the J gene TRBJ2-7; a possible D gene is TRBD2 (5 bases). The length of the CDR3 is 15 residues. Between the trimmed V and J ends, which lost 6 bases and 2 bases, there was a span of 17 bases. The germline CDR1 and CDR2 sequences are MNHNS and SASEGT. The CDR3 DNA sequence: TGTGCCAGCAGCCCGGCGGACTTGGCCCCCTACGAGCAGTACTTC. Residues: CASSPADLAPYEQYF.

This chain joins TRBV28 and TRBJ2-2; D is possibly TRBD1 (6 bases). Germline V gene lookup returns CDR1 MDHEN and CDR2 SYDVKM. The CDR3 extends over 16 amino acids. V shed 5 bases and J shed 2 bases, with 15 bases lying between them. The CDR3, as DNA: TGTGCCAGCAGTCGAATGACAGGAGGCAACACCGGGGAGCTGTTTTTT. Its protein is CASSRMTGGNTGELFF.

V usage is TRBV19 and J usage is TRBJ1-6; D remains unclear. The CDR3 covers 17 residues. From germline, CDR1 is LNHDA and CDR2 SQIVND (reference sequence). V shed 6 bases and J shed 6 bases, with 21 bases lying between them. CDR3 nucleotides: TGTGCCAGTAGCCCCAACAGCTTAGGTTCGCTTAATTCACCCCTCCACTTT. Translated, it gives CASSPNSLGSLNSPLHF.

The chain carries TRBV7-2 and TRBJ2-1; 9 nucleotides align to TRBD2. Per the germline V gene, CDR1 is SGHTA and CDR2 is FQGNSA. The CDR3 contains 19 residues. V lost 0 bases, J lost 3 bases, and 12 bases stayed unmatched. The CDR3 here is CASSLAGGLATNLYNEQFF. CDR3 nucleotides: TGTGCCAGCAGCTTAGCGGGCGGACTAGCGACAAACCTCTACAATGAGCAGTTCTTC.

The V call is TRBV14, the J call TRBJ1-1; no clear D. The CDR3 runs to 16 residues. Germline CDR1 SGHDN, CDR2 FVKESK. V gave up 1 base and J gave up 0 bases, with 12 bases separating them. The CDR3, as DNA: TGTGCCAGCAGCCAAGGCCCGGCAGGAGTGAACACTGAAGCTTTCTTT. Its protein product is CASSQGPAGVNTEAFF.

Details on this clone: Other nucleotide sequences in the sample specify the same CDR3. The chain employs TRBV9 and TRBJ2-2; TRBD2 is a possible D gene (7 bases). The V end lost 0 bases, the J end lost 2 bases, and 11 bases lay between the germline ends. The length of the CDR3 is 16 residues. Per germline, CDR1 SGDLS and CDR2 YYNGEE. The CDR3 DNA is TGTGCCAGCAGCGTAGCGGGGGGCGGAAACACCGGGGAGCTGTTTTTT. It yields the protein CASSVAGGGNTGELFF.